These 31 T cell receptor beta chains originate from one sample sequenced in a study of cytomegalovirus exposure and HLA in healthy donors. TCRdb's table, derived via immunoSEQ multiplex PCR, lists solely in-frame clones and lacks some. Among hundreds of thousands of clones listed, 83% were seen once. Sequenced input: PBMCs. These receptors came from a woman in her late teens or twenties in good health and CMV-seronegative.

This clone was recorded once. V and J are TRBV28 and TRBJ1-1; D is perhaps TRBD1 (6 bases). The length of the CDR3 is 13 residues. Germline CDR1 MDHEN, CDR2 SYDVKM. Trimming took 3 bases from V and 6 from J, leaving 11 bases between them. In nucleotides, the CDR3 is TGTGCCAGCAGTTTGTACAGGGCCCCTGAAGCTTTCTTT. Translated, it gives CASSLYRAPEAFF.

The genes are TRBV28 and TRBJ1-5; the D is unclear. Germline CDR1 reads MDHEN; CDR2 reads SYDVKM. The CDR3 has 11 amino acids. The V end lost 6 bases, the J end lost 7 bases, and 7 bases lay between the germline ends. The CDR3 is CASSLKQPQHF. The CDR3 DNA sequence: TGTGCCAGCAGCTTAAAACAGCCCCAGCATTTT.

This chain joins TRBV27 and TRBJ1-1, with a possible D match to TRBD1 (5 bases). This CDR3 comprises 15 residues. V lost 7 bases to trimming and J lost 5 bases, with 20 bases between them. Germline V gene data show CDR1 as MNHEY and CDR2 as SMNVEV (reference sequence). CDR3: CASTSLWGEGTEAFF. Here the CDR3 DNA reads TGTGCCAGCACTTCCCTATGGGGGGAAGGGACTGAAGCTTTCTTT.

V and J are TRBV9 and TRBJ2-2; 11 nucleotides align to TRBD2. The germline V gene encodes CDR1 SGDLS and CDR2 YYNGEE. The J segment lost 1 base and the V segment lost 4 bases, leaving 3 bases of the junction unmatched. The CDR3 length is 16 residues. CDR3 amino acids: CASSQTSGKNTGELFF. Here the CDR3 DNA reads TGTGCCAGCAGCCAGACTAGCGGGAAGAACACCGGGGAGCTGTTTTTT.

The CDR3 sequence is CASSPDRNILNTEAFF. The CDR3 DNA follows: TGTGCCAGCAGCCCCGACAGGAACATCTTGAACACTGAAGCTTTCTTT. The gene calls are TRBV2 and TRBJ1-1, with D tentatively TRBD1 (6 bases). This CDR3 comprises 16 residues. Germline V CDR1 and CDR2: SNHLY, FYNNEI. V was trimmed by 6 bases and J by 0 bases, leaving 17 bases between them.

The chain links TRBV29-1 to TRBJ2-5, with D possibly TRBD2 on 6 matching bases. Germline V lookup: CDR1 SQVTM, CDR2 ANQGSEA. V lost 4 bases, J lost 7 bases, and 10 bases lay in between. The CDR3 consists of 11 residues. The CDR3, as DNA: TGCAGCGTTGGGGGAGGCGGGACCCAGTACTTC. This codes for CSVGGGGTQYF.

This sequence joins TRBV2 and TRBJ2-1, with 8 bases fitting TRBD2. Germline-derived CDR1 and CDR2 are SNHLY and FYNNEI. The CDR3 covers 15 residues. J was trimmed by 8 bases and V by 5 bases; bases with no gene match: 11. CDR3 sequence reads: CASSPLTGGDHEQFF. The DNA of the CDR3 is TGTGCCAGCAGTCCCCTTACGGGAGGGGACCATGAGCAGTTCTTC.

J is TRBJ1-2 and V is TRBV7-9, with TRBD1 matching over 8 bases. V lost 4 bases, J lost 2 bases, and 12 bases stayed unmatched. The CDR3 totals 17 residues. Looked up from germline, CDR1 is SEHNR and CDR2 is FQNEAQ (reference sequence). DNA of the CDR3: TGTGCCAGCAGCTGGGGACAGGCTAACAAAGGGAACTATGGCTACACCTTC. Its protein product is CASSWGQANKGNYGYTF.

This clone appeared once. This rearrangement joins TRBV2 to TRBJ1-4, with unresolved D. V was pared by 6 bases and J by 7 bases, with 12 bases between. The CDR3 is 13 amino acids. Looked up from germline, CDR1 is SNHLY and CDR2 is FYNNEI. The CDR3 DNA reads as TGTGCCAGCAGACTTACACAAGGTGAAAAACTGTTTTTT. Its protein product is CASRLTQGEKLFF.

The V and J genes are TRBV7-3 and TRBJ1-1, with D hard to call. Germline CDR1 is SGHTA and CDR2 is FQGTGA. V lost 5 bases, J lost 0 bases, and 7 bases lay in between. The CDR3 consists of 13 residues. The CDR3 DNA reads as TGTGCCAGCAGCCCCCGATTGAACACTGAAGCTTTCTTT. It translates to CASSPRLNTEAFF.

This clone was seen a single time. The chain joins TRBV2 to TRBJ2-1; tentative D call: TRBD2 (5 bases). V was cut by 4 bases and J by 0 bases, with 10 bases left in between. The CDR3 sequence is 15 residues long. Looked up from germline, CDR1 is SNHLY and CDR2 is FYNNEI. Written as DNA, the CDR3 is TGTGCCAGCAGTGGGACGGGGAGCTCCTACAATGAGCAGTTCTTC. Protein sequence: CASSGTGSSYNEQFF.

The V gene is TRBV18, the J gene TRBJ2-6, with D uncertain. The CDR3 consists of 14 residues. The germline CDR1 and CDR2 sequences are KGHSH and LQKENI. V was trimmed by 5 bases and J by 1 base, leaving 6 bases between them. The CDR3 protein is CASSRDSGANVLTF. The CDR3 DNA sequence: TGTGCCAGCTCAAGGGATTCTGGGGCCAACGTCCTGACTTTC.

This clone was found a few times. The rearrangement uses TRBV2 and TRBJ1-2; no clear D gene. V dropped 2 bases and J dropped 7 bases, with 8 bases sitting between them. Germline-derived CDR1 and CDR2 are SNHLY and FYNNEI. CDR3 size: 12 residues. In nucleotides, the CDR3 is TGTGCCAGCAGTGAACGCGGCTCTGGCTACACCTTC. Encoded protein: CASSERGSGYTF.

The V call is TRBV5-1, the J call TRBJ1-1; the D gene is possibly TRBD1 (5 bases). The CDR3 extends over 15 amino acids. Between the trimmed V and J ends, which lost 0 bases and 3 bases, there was a span of 12 bases. CDR1 is SGHRS and CDR2 is YFSETQ in the germline V gene. In nucleotides, the CDR3 is TGCGCCAGCAGCTTGGGACAGCCGTGGGACACTGAAGCTTTCTTT. It codes for CASSLGQPWDTEAFF.

The rearrangement links TRBV6-4 to TRBJ2-1; D ambiguous. From germline, CDR1 is MRHNA and CDR2 SNTAGT. This CDR3 is built from 17 residues. Trimming shortened V by 0 bases and J by 0 bases, and 12 bases separated the two germline ends. This chain's CDR3 is CASSDSKFPPSYNEQFF. The CDR3 DNA is TGTGCCAGCAGTGACTCGAAGTTCCCCCCCTCCTACAATGAGCAGTTCTTC.

The V call is TRBV30, the J call TRBJ1-5; TRBD1 matches at 9 bases. V gave up 1 base and J gave up 4 bases; unmatched junction bases: 5. The CDR3 is made up of 15 amino acids. Per the germline V gene, CDR1 is GTSNPN and CDR2 is SVGIG (reference sequence). CDR3 coding DNA: TGTGCCTGGAGTGCCCTCGGACAGGGGAATCAGCCCCAGCATTTT. This codes for CAWSALGQGNQPQHF.

The V call is TRBV28, the J call TRBJ2-7; 7 bases are shared with TRBD2. The germline V gene has CDR1 MDHEN and CDR2 SYDVKM. This CDR3 contains 15 residues. V shed 4 bases and J 3 bases; nucleotides not matched to a gene: 9. The CDR3: CASSSPLGGSYEQYF. The DNA for the CDR3 is TGTGCCAGCAGTTCCCCTTTGGGCGGGAGCTACGAGCAGTACTTC. Full variable domain (rest looked up from reference TRBV28 and TRBJ2-7): DVKVTQSSRYLVKRTGEKVFLECVQDMDHENMFWYRQDPGLGLRLIYFSYDVKMKEKGDIPEGYSVSREKKERFSLILESASTNQTSMYLCASSSPLGGSYEQYFGPGTRLTVT.

CDR3 sequence reads: CASSLEGPGPDTQYF. As DNA, the CDR3 is TGTGCCAGCAGTTTAGAGGGGCCAGGTCCAGATACGCAGTATTTT. This chain connects TRBV28 to TRBJ2-3; D may correspond to TRBD1 or TRBD2 (5 bases each). The CDR3 loop spans 15 amino acids. Trimming shortened V by 2 bases and J by 4 bases, and 13 bases separated the two germline ends. The germline CDR1 and CDR2 sequences are MDHEN and SYDVKM.

This clone was found once. The rearrangement uses TRBV6-5 and TRBJ2-5, with a possible D match to TRBD1 (6 bases). With 4 bases removed from V and 6 bases from J, the gap between germline ends came to 15 bases. Germline V CDR1 and CDR2: MNHEY, SVGAGI. This CDR3 comprises 14 residues. The CDR3 region has the DNA TGTGCCAGCAGTTCCCCCTCGACAGGCCAGACCCAGTACTTC. Amino acids: CASSSPSTGQTQYF.

This chain joins TRBV4-2 and TRBJ1-1; D not certain. The V end was cut by 3 bases, the J end by 6 bases, with 8 bases between. Germline lookup yields CDR1 LGHNA and CDR2 YNFKEQ. The CDR3 has 12 residues. In DNA, the CDR3 is TGTGCCAGCAGCCAGGAAGCCGCTGAAGCTTTCTTT. Translation: CASSQEAAEAFF.

This clone came up once. The chain recombines TRBV7-8 with TRBJ2-1; D uncertain. Trimming cost V 4 bases and J 6 bases, with 10 bases left between them. Germline V lookup: CDR1 SGHVS, CDR2 FQNEAQ. This CDR3 spans 13 amino acids. Here the CDR3 reads CASSSPYSNEQFF. CDR3 DNA sequence: TGTGCCAGCAGCTCCCCATATAGCAATGAGCAGTTCTTC.

The CDR3 here is CASSSRGLLNTGELFF. DNA of the CDR3: TGTGCCAGCAGTAGTCGGGGACTATTGAACACCGGGGAGCTGTTTTTT. The chain has TRBV2 and TRBJ2-2, with TRBD2 identical over 7 bases. Germline loops: CDR1 SNHLY, CDR2 FYNNEI. With V trimmed by 5 bases and J by 1 base, 7 bases remained unmatched. There are 16 residues in the CDR3.

The gene calls are TRBV6-1 and TRBJ1-2; D gene uncertain. Trimming took off 1 base at V and 8 bases at J, with 23 bases between the two ends. Germline loops: CDR1 MNHNS, CDR2 SASEGT. The CDR3 covers 17 residues. CDR3 in amino acids: CASSEVFPDPAAGGYTF. CDR3 nucleotides: TGTGCCAGCAGTGAAGTTTTTCCGGATCCCGCGGCGGGGGGCTACACCTTC.

The J gene is TRBJ2-7, the V gene TRBV28; D is perhaps TRBD2 (5 bases). Per germline, CDR1 MDHEN and CDR2 SYDVKM. Trimming removed 8 bases at V and 1 base at J, with 18 bases between. The CDR3 has 15 residues. CDR3: CASYSIAPGSYEQYF. The CDR3 bases are TGTGCCAGCTACTCGATAGCCCCGGGGTCCTACGAGCAGTACTTC.

This chain joins TRBV10-3 and TRBJ1-4; D gene uncertain. V was trimmed by 4 bases and J by 4 bases, leaving 7 bases between them. CDR1 is ENHRY, CDR2 SYGVKD, per germline. The CDR3 has 13 amino acids. This CDR3 is CAISAGLNEKLFF. CDR3 bases: TGTGCCATCAGTGCCGGTCTTAATGAAAAACTGTTTTTT.

V usage is TRBV2 and J usage is TRBJ2-7, with TRBD1 matching 9 bases. This CDR3 is built from 14 residues. CDR1 and CDR2 (germline): SNHLY, FYNNEI. After removal of 4 bases from V and 4 bases from J, the junction contained 5 bases not matched to a gene. The CDR3 DNA reads TGTGCCAGCAGTGCCGACAGGGGGTTGTACGAGCAGTACTTC. This translates into CASSADRGLYEQYF. The complete variable domain, with remaining parts taken from reference TRBV2 and TRBJ2-7, reads EPEVTQTPSHQVTQMGQEVILRCVPISNHLYFYWYRQILGQKVEFLVSFYNNEISEKSEIFDDQFSVERPDGSNFTLKIRSTKLEDSAMYFCASSADRGLYEQYFGPGTRLTVT.

This clone was seen just once. This chain uses TRBV6-6 with TRBJ2-1; TRBD2 might be the D (7 bases). The CDR3 loop spans 13 amino acids. CDR1 and CDR2 (germline): MNHNY, SVGAGI (reference sequence). Trimming removed 6 bases from V and 9 bases from J, with 15 bases in between. For the CDR3, the DNA is TGTGCCAGCAGCTTTGGGGGGGCCGTTGAGCAGTTCTTC. This gives the protein CASSFGGAVEQFF.

The rearrangement joins TRBV30 to TRBJ1-2; 7 nucleotides match TRBD1. The CDR3 is 12 amino acids. Germline V gives CDR1 GTSNPN, CDR2 SVGIG (reference sequence). The V and J ends lost 7 bases and 4 bases, in that order; junction bases with no gene match: 6. The CDR3 loop reads CALSQGGYGYTF. CDR3 nucleotide sequence: TGTGCCTTAAGCCAGGGGGGCTATGGCTACACCTTC.

V and J are TRBV23-1 and TRBJ2-4; 9 nucleotides line up with TRBD1. TRBV23-1 belongs to the ORF category, with a function that is uncertain. The CDR3 has 15 residues. V lost 4 bases, J lost 0 bases, and 1 base stayed unmatched. The CDR3 is CASSLGQGAKNIQYF. CDR3 sequence (DNA): TGCGCCAGCAGTCTGGGACAGGGAGCCAAAAACATTCAGTACTTC.

V is TRBV15 and J is TRBJ2-1, with no clear D. The germline CDR1 and CDR2 sequences are LNHNV and YYDKDF (reference sequence). V was clipped by 0 bases and J by 5 bases, with 11 bases between them. This CDR3 is built from 15 residues. The chain's CDR3 is CATSRDRKFNNEQFF. CDR3 sequence (DNA): TGTGCCACCAGCAGAGATCGAAAGTTTAACAATGAGCAGTTCTTC.

This chain connects TRBV5-1 to TRBJ2-5; D is unclear. The CDR3 contains 13 residues. Germline-derived CDR1 and CDR2 are SGHRS and YFSETQ. V lost 0 bases and J lost 6, with 9 bases in between. CDR3 loop: CASSLEGIKTQYF. The DNA of the CDR3 is TGCGCCAGCAGCTTGGAAGGGATAAAGACCCAGTACTTC.